This TCR beta chain was identified during a study of T cells expressing NK-cell markers (dated by TCRdb to about 2020). Describing the broader study: Eight or nine donors provided sorted CD3+CD56+NKG2C+, CD3+CD56+NKG2C- and CD3+CD56-NKG2C+ T-cell subsets, whose TCR beta-chain repertoires were profiled. Of the eight sequenced donors, seven were found to be HCMV-seropositive and one was found to be HCMV-seronegative. The eight sequenced donors were randomly selected healthy volunteers, three men and five women. Sequencing of the libraries produced 2 x 150 bp reads on Illumina HiSeq 2000/2500, MiSeq or NextSeq.

To determine HCMV serostatus, a commercial ELISA kit was used to detect HCMV-specific IgG in serum. Peripheral blood mononuclear cells were isolated from blood by Ficoll density gradient centrifugation. The instrument was an Illumina HiSeq 2000. TCR beta cDNA libraries were made by 5'RACE template switching that added a universal primer site and unique molecular identifiers. Priming for cDNA synthesis came from the TCR beta constant segment, and two successive PCR amplification steps followed. As for the original processing: MIGEC was used to demultiplex reads and group the reads by UMI, and MiTCR was used to assemble and quantify clonotypes. Only TCR cDNA sequences supported by at least two reads were kept to exclude erroneous sequences. The tcR package was used for downstream repertoire analysis, with clonotypes matched between fractions based on CDR3 nucleotide sequence plus V segment. VDJmatch was used to annotate antigen specificity against VDJdb, with one amino acid substitution in CDR3 permitted. TCRdb reprocessed the reads, so every CDR3 protein sequence counts as one entry and DNA is not shown. For this entry, the V and J calls and clone size follow TCRdb and not the study's own pipeline. The table for this sample shows 550,000 to 600,000 distinct CDR3 sequences. The ten most abundant clones make up around 4% of the sample.

The paper's findings and limits, for the study overall: Those dominant clonotypes were again the most abundant among CD3+CD56-NKG2C+ cells in a handful of donors, at about 28.3-65%. For several donors, the dominant CD3+CD56+NKG2C+ clonotypes were among the top 10 CD8+ clonotypes and accounted for roughly 1.0-8% of CD8+ T cells. Whether the expanded NKG2C-expressing T cell clones were specific for HCMV antigens was left unclear.

Comment on this clonotype: The specificity of this receptor is unknown.

From cysteine to phenylalanine, the CDR3 is 15 amino acids long. The nucleotide record is missing. Reading the germline V gene gives CDR1 MGHRA and CDR2 YSYEKL. The clonotype comes from a young man in good health. Donor details come from another sample of the same person, matched by shared clones. Sample: blood T cells: a sorted CD56 or NKG2C T cell subset, CD4+ or CD8+ T cells, or bulk PBMC T cells (not recorded which). The V and J genes are TRBV4-1 and TRBJ2-1; TCRdb's D call, TRBD1, is unchecked because there is no DNA. For the CDR3, the sequence is CASSQKAGPHNEQFF.